The rows below give T cell receptor beta chains drawn from one sample of a study of blood T cell repertoires in COVID-19. Sequencing was performed with immunoSEQ multiplex PCR; in TCRdb, only in-frame clones are kept and a portion is missing. Among about 82,000 clones listed, 65% to 85% were seen once. Input material: peripheral blood. Receptors originate from a woman aged 55-70 years with acute or convalescent COVID-19. CDR3s include the opening cysteine and the closing phenylalanine or tryptophan. The D gene is left open where the match is weak. The size field is filled for only some rows; it gives once, few, many or a size class.

clone_size d_call j_call v_call cdr3_aa cdr3_nt
once NA TRBJ1-5 TRBV27 CASSDTVNQPQHF TGTGCCAGCAGTGATACAGTTAATCAGCCCCAGCATTTT
NA TRBD1 TRBJ1-1 TRBV19 CASSVLRGRTEAFF TGTGCCAGTAGTGTCCTCAGGGGGCGCACGGAAGCTTTCTTT
NA TRBD2 TRBJ2-2 TRBV10-1 CASSEGFAGGPETGELFF TGCGCCAGCAGTGAAGGTTTCGCGGGGGGGCCTGAGACCGGGGAGCTGTTTTTT
NA NA TRBJ2-6 TRBV7-3 CASSLSRGHGANVLTF TGTGCCAGCAGCTTATCTCGAGGGCATGGGGCCAACGTCCTGACTTTC
NA NA TRBJ2-7 TRBV6-5 CASSPSPDTYEQYF TGTGCCAGCAGTCCCTCCCCGGACACCTACGAGCAGTACTTC
once TRBD2 TRBJ2-5 TRBV5-4 CASSFPQREGRGTQYF TGTGCCAGCAGCTTCCCTCAGCGGGAGGGCCGAGGGACCCAGTACTTC
NA TRBD2 TRBJ2-7 TRBV7-9 CASSSGLAEHYEQYF TGTGCCAGCAGCAGCGGACTAGCGGAACACTACGAGCAGTACTTC
NA NA TRBJ2-5 TRBV5-1 CASSLGGHEVSQETQYF TGCGCCAGCAGCTTGGGGGGCCATGAGGTCTCCCAGGAGACCCAGTACTTC
NA TRBD1 TRBJ2-6 TRBV7-2 CASSLYGQGWSGANVLTF TGTGCCAGCAGCTTATACGGACAGGGGTGGTCTGGGGCCAACGTCCTGACTTTC
NA TRBD2 TRBJ2-1 TRBV24-1 CATSDWTGTRSSYNEQFF TGTGCCACCAGTGATTGGACCGGGACTAGGAGCTCCTACAATGAGCAGTTCTTC
NA TRBD2 TRBJ2-1 TRBV24-1 CATSDPSGSSYNEQFF TGTGCCACCAGTGACCCCAGCGGGAGCTCCTACAATGAGCAGTTCTTC
NA TRBD2 TRBJ2-3 TRBV7-2 CASSLPTSGEGTQYF TGTGCCAGCAGCTTACCGACTAGCGGGGAGGGTACGCAGTATTTT
NA TRBD2 TRBJ2-7 TRBV29-1 CSVAGTSESVSSYEQYF TGCAGCGTTGCAGGGACTAGCGAGAGTGTGAGCTCCTACGAGCAGTACTTC
few NA TRBJ2-1 TRBV5-4 CASSLSGGAYNEQFF TGTGCCAGCAGCTTGTCTGGCGGGGCATACAATGAGCAGTTCTTC
NA TRBD1 TRBJ1-2 TRBV24-1 CATSELQGYGYTF TGTGCCACCAGTGAATTACAGGGGTATGGCTACACCTTC